The clone carrying this T cell receptor (beta chain) was recorded many times. From RNA transcripts, TCR beta CDR3 regions were amplified. When the TCR CDR3 underwent first-round RT-PCR, the HTBI primer set was used. Via MiXCR, TCRdb re-called the multiplex PCR reads, giving one row per CDR3 protein. The table includes 450,000 to 600,000 distinct CDR3 sequences, roughly 21% detected once. Germline V gene lookup returns CDR1 SNHLY and CDR2 FYNNEI. There are 13 residues in the CDR3. V was clipped by 5 bases and J by 3 bases, with 10 bases between them. The sample comes from a study of T cells in Graves' hyperthyroidism and ophthalmopathy.

Sequenced input: blood. The chain combines TRBV2 with TRBJ2-5, with D tentatively TRBD1 (6 bases). This clonotype was sampled from a man aged 40-49 years with Graves' ophthalmopathy. The CDR3 nucleotides are TGTGCCAGCAGTAGTACAGGGAAAGAGACCCAGTACTTC. Translated, it gives CASSSTGKETQYF.